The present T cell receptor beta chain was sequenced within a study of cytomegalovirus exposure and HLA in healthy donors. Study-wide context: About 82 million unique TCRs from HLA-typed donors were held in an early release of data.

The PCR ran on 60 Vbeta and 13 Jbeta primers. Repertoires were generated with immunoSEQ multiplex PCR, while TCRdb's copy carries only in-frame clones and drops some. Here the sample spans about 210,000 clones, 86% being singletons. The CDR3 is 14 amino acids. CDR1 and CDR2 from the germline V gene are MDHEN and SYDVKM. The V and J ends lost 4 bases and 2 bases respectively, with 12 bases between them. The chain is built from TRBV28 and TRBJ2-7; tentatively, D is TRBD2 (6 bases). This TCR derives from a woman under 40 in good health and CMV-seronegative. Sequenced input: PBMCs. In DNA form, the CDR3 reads TGTGCCAGCAGTTCCCGGGAGCGAACCTACGAGCAGTACTTC. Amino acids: CASSSRERTYEQYF.